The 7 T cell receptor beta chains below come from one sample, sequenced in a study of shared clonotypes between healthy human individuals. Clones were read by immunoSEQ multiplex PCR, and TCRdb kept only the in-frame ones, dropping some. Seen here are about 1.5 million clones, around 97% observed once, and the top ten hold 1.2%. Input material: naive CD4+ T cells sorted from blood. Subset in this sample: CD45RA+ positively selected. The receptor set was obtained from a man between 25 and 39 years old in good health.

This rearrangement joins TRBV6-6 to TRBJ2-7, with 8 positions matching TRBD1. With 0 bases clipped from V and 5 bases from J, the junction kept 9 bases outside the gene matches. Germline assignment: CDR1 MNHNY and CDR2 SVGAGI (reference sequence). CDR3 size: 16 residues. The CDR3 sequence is CASSYSIGQGRNEQYF. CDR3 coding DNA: TGTGCCAGCAGTTACTCGATTGGACAGGGACGGAACGAGCAGTACTTC.

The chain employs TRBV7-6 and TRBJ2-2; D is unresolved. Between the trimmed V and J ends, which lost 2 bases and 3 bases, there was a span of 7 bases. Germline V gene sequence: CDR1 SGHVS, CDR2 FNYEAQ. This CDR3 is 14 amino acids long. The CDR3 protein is CASSLNADTGELFF. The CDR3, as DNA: TGTGCCAGCAGCTTAAACGCGGACACCGGGGAGCTGTTTTTT.

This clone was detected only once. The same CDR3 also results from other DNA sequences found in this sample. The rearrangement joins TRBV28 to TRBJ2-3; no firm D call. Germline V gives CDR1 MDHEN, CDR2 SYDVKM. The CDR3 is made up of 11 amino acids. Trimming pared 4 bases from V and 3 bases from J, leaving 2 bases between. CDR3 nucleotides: TGTGCCAGCAGTTCGACAGATACGCAGTATTTT. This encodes CASSSTDTQYF.

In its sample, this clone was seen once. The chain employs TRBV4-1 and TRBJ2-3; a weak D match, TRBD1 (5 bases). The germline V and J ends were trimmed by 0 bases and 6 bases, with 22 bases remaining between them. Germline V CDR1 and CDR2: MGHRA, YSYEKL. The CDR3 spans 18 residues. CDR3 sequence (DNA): TGCGCCAGCAGCCAAGATGGGGCAGGTGGGTTTTTCGGTGATACGCAGTATTTT. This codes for CASSQDGAGGFFGDTQYF.

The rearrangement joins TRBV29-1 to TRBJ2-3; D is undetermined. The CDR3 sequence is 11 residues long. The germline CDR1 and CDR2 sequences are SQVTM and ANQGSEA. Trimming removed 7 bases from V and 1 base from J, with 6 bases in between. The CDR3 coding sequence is TGCAGCGGGACCCGCACAGATACGCAGTATTTT. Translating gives CSGTRTDTQYF.

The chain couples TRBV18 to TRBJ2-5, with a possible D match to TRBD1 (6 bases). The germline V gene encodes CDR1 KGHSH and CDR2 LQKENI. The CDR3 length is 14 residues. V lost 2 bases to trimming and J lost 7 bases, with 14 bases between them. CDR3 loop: CASSPIGQHGTQYF. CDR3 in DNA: TGTGCCAGCTCACCAATTGGACAGCATGGGACCCAGTACTTC.

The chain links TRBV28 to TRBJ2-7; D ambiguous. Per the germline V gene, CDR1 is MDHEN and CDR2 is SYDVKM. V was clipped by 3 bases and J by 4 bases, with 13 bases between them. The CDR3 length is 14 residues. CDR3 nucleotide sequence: TGTGCCAGCAGTTTTGGTGTGGTTAGGTACGAGCAGTACTTC. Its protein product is CASSFGVVRYEQYF.